There are a few counts of the clone carrying this T cell receptor beta chain. The data belong to a study of blood T cell repertoires in COVID-19. At the level of the study: Material from acute and convalescent COVID-19 was sourced from the United States, Italy and Spain. The cDNA or gDNA used as material had been derived from T cells, B-cell-depleted T cells, or PBMCs.

CDR1 is GTSNPN, CDR2 SVGIG, per germline (reference sequence). The CDR3 spans 15 residues. V was pared by 4 bases and J by 3 bases, with 7 bases of the junction left unmatched. Repertoires were generated with immunoSEQ multiplex PCR, while TCRdb's copy carries only in-frame clones and drops some. The sample has under 300,000 clones, more than 65% seen once; the top ten hold around 4.1%. The TCR originated in a woman aged 40 to 50 with active or convalescent COVID-19. Sequencing was done on a sample of peripheral blood. The chain carries TRBV30 and TRBJ1-5; TRBD1 aligns across 9 bases. CDR3 DNA: TGTGCCTGGACCTTGGGACAGGGTCTCAATCAGCCCCAGCATTTT. This encodes CAWTLGQGLNQPQHF. Combining the CDR3 with reference TRBV30 and TRBJ1-5 gives the whole variable domain SQTIHQWPATLVQPVGSPLSLECTVEGTSNPNLYWYRQAAGRGLQLLFYSVGIGQISSEVPQNLSASRPQDRQFILSSKKLLLSDSGFYLCAWTLGQGLNQPQHFGDGTRLSIL.